This T cell receptor beta chain stems from a study of cytomegalovirus exposure and HLA in healthy donors. Findings and limits, study-wide: Earlier findings revealed that most TCR beta V segments proved productive either about 87% or about 30% of the time. For TCR beta chains, V- and J-gene trimming was later linked to a missense DCLRE1C variant. Some public TCRs appeared in many individuals, while most sequences were rare.

PCR involved 60 Vbeta and 13 Jbeta primers. Produced via immunoSEQ multiplex PCR; TCRdb's table is partial and in-frame only. Among 150,000 to 200,000 clones listed, 76% were seen once. Regarding this clone: Its antigen remains unknown.

There are 15 residues in the CDR3. V gave up 1 base and J gave up 4 bases; unmatched junction bases: 2. Germline V CDR1 and CDR2: SGHAT, FQNNGV. J is TRBJ1-1 and V is TRBV11-2; 11 bases align to TRBD1. The origin of this receptor is a young woman in good health and CMV-seropositive. Specimen: PBMCs. CDR3 sequence: CASSLGGTGGTEAFF. The CDR3 DNA sequence: TGTGCCAGCAGCTTAGGAGGGACAGGGGGCACTGAAGCTTTCTTT.